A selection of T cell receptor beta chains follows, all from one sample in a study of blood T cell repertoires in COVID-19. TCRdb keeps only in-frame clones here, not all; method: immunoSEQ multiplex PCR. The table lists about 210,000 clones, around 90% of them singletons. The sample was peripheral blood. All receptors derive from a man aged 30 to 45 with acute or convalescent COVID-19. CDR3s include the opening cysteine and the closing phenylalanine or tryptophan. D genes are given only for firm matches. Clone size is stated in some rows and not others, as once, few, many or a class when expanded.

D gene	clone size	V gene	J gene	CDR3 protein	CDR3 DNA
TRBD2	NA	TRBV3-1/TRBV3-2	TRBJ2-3	CASSWSGEGTDTQYF	TGTGCCAGCAGCTGGAGCGGGGAAGGCACAGATACGCAGTATTTT
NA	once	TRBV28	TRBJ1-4	CASRYRDELDEKLFF	TGTGCCAGCAGGTACAGGGATGAGCTTGATGAAAAACTGTTTTTT
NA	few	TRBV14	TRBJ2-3	CASSHFTDTQYF	TGTGCCAGCAGCCACTTCACAGATACGCAGTATTTT
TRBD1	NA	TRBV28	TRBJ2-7	CASGDRGFHEQYF	TGTGCCAGCGGGGACAGGGGATTCCACGAGCAGTACTTC
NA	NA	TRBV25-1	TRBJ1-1	CASSEFGRGAGNTEAFF	TGTGCCAGCAGTGAATTTGGGCGTGGTGCAGGAAACACTGAAGCTTTCTTT
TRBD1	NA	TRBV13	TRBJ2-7	CASSSTGVNSYEQYF	TGTGCCAGCAGCTCTACAGGGGTGAACTCCTACGAGCAGTACTTC
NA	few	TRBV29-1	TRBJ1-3	CSVERARPGNTIYF	TGCAGCGTTGAGAGGGCTCGACCTGGAAACACCATATATTTT
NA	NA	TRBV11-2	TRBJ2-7	CASSLLGQIYEQYF	TGTGCCAGCAGCCTCCTGGGGCAGATCTACGAGCAGTACTTC
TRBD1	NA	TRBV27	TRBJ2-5	CASSLLGQGTVHQETQYF	TGTGCCAGCAGTTTATTGGGACAGGGTACAGTTCACCAAGAGACCCAGTACTTC
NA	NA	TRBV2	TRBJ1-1	CASSERTGNTEAFF	TGTGCCAGCAGTGAACGTACGGGGAACACTGAAGCTTTCTTT
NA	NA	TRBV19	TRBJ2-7	CASSMNPLNGEQYF	TGTGCCAGTAGTATGAACCCCCTCAACGGCGAGCAGTACTTC
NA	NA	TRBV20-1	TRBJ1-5	CSASTSRQNNQPQHF	TGCAGTGCTAGTACTAGCCGACAGAACAATCAGCCCCAGCATTTT
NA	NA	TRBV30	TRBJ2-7	CAWSVPFSSYEQYF	TGTGCCTGGAGTGTTCCTTTCAGCTCCTACGAGCAGTACTTC
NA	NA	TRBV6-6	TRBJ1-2	CASSYLGRGADGYTF	TGTGCCAGCAGTTACTTGGGTAGGGGCGCGGATGGCTACACCTTC
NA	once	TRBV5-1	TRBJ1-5	CASSLEGQNQPQHF	TGCGCCAGCAGCTTGGAAGGACAAAATCAGCCCCAGCATTTT
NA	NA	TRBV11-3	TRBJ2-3	CASSDPGNTDTQYF	TGTGCCAGCAGCGACCCAGGGAACACAGATACGCAGTATTTT
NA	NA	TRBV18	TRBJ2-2	CASSPWTDTGELFF	TGTGCCAGCTCACCCTGGACAGACACCGGGGAGCTGTTTTTT
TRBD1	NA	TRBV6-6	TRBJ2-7	CASSRDSSRNEQYF	TGTGCCAGCAGTCGGGACAGTTCCAGGAACGAGCAGTACTTC
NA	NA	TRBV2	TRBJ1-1	CASRRTDTEAFF	TGTGCCAGCAGGCGGACAGACACTGAAGCTTTCTTT
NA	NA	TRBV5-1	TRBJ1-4	CASSLGLTGLNEKLFF	TGCGCCAGCAGCTTGGGGTTGACAGGACTTAATGAAAAACTGTTTTTT
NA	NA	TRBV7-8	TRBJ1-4	CASGASWELFF	TGTGCCAGCGGAGCCTCCTGGGAACTGTTTTTT
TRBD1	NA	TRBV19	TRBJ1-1	CASSDRDRPYRTEAFF	TGTGCCAGTAGTGACCGGGACAGGCCCTATCGCACTGAAGCTTTCTTT
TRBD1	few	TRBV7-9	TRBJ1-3	CASSLGQGAGNTIYF	TGTGCCAGCAGCTTAGGACAGGGTGCTGGAAACACCATATATTTT
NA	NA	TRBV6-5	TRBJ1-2	CASSYSSNYGYTF	TGTGCCAGCAGTTACTCGAGCAACTATGGCTACACCTTC
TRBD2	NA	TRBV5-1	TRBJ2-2	CASSLDVLAGAGELFF	TGCGCCAGCAGCTTGGACGTCCTAGCGGGAGCCGGGGAGCTGTTTTTT
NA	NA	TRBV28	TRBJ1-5	CASSSLDQGGSNQPQHF	TGTGCCAGCAGTTCCCTCGACCAGGGTGGTAGCAATCAGCCCCAGCATTTT
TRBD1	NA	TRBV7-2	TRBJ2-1	CASSLSRPLRGQGGNEQFF	TGTGCCAGCAGCTTAAGTCGCCCTCTTCGGGGACAGGGTGGCAATGAGCAGTTCTTC
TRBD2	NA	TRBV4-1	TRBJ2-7	CASSQGGGHSYEQYF	TGCGCCAGCAGCCAAGGGGGGGGTCACTCCTACGAGCAGTACTTC
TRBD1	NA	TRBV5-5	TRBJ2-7	CASSLATGTYEQYF	TGTGCCAGCAGCTTGGCGACAGGGACCTACGAGCAGTACTTC
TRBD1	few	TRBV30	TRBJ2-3	CAWSGTGGTDTQYF	TGTGCCTGGAGTGGGACAGGGGGCACAGATACGCAGTATTTT
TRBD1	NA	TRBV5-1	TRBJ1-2	CASSPGQTGPNIYGYTF	TGCGCCAGCAGCCCGGGACAGACAGGGCCCAACATTTATGGCTACACCTTC
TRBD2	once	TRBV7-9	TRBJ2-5	CATTRRGTQETQYF	TGTGCCACCACCAGGCGGGGGACCCAAGAGACCCAGTACTTC
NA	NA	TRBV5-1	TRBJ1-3	CASSSLEGNTIYF	TGCGCCAGCAGCTCTCTCGAGGGAAACACCATATATTTT